Listed here are 14 T cell receptor beta chains from one sample, sequenced in a study of tumor-infiltrating lymphocytes in primary liver carcinoma. Synthesis of TCR beta cDNA was carried out from around 500 ng total RNA with a constant-region primer. Generation of the TCR beta libraries relied on three nested multiplex PCR rounds using slightly modified ARM-PCR. A C-beta reverse primer was combined with TRBV1-TRBV30 forward primers in the first two PCR rounds, and each round had around 11 cycles. Each CDR3 protein gets one entry after TCRdb re-called the multiplex PCR reads with MiXCR. Found here are some 87,000 distinct CDR3 sequences, 65% to 70% of them singletons; the top ten hold around 27%. Between roughly 20 and 33 mg of unsorted bulk tissue served as the source from which RNA and DNA were co-extracted. The specimen sequenced was tumor-adjacent normal liver tissue. These receptors originate from a man aged 35 to 55 with primary liver carcinoma and hepatitis B virus infection.

The chain uses TRBV19 and TRBJ2-3; D unclear. Between the trimmed V and J ends, which lost 3 bases and 1 base, there was a span of 8 bases. The CDR3 loop spans 14 amino acids. Germline assignment: CDR1 LNHDA and CDR2 SQIVND (reference sequence). The DNA for the CDR3 is TGTGCCAGTAGTATGCCACAGCGCACAGATACGCAGTATTTT. Translated, it gives CASSMPQRTDTQYF.

This clonotype was seen a single time. This CDR3 fails to terminate in the conserved phenylalanine or tryptophan, so it likely reflects a read error. This chain joins TRBV11-1 and TRBJ2-2, with TRBD2 identical over 9 bases. Losses at the gene ends were 7 bases for V and 3 bases for J; bases not matched to a gene: 12. This CDR3 is 17 amino acids long. Per germline, CDR1 SGHAT and CDR2 FQDESV (reference sequence). CDR3 amino acids: CASNLLSGRVYTGELFY. Here the CDR3 DNA reads TGTGCCAGCAACCTCCTTAGCGGGAGAGTTTACACCGGGGAGCTGTTTTAT.

The chain uses TRBV9 and TRBJ2-7; 10 positions match TRBD1. The CDR3 length is 18 residues. The J segment lost 2 bases and the V segment lost 0 bases, leaving 11 bases of the junction unmatched. Per the germline V gene, CDR1 is SGDLS and CDR2 is YYNGEE. DNA of the CDR3: TGTGCCAGCAGCGTAGAGTCTTTCACCGGGACAGGGGCCTACGAGCAGTACTTC. Its translation is CASSVESFTGTGAYEQYF.

V and J are TRBV2 and TRBJ1-5; 9 nucleotides match TRBD1. The CDR3 sequence is 14 residues long. Looked up from germline, CDR1 is SNHLY and CDR2 is FYNNEI. The trim removed 7 bases at V and 7 bases at J, leaving 8 bases unmatched. The DNA for the CDR3 is TGTGCCAGCATAGACAGACAGGGGGAACAGCCCCAGCATTTT. It translates to CASIDRQGEQPQHF.

Comment on this clonotype: A read error may be the cause here, since a much bigger clone is one base away. The chain recombines TRBV28 with TRBJ2-6; D may correspond to TRBD1 or TRBD2 (5 bases each). In germline, CDR1 is MDHEN, CDR2 SYDVKM. The CDR3 loop spans 19 amino acids. The CDR3 spells CASSRGLFGSSSGANVMTF. The CDR3 nucleotides read TGTGCCAGCAGCCGGGGTCTTTTTGGTTCCTCCTCTGGGGCCAACGTCATGACTTTC.

As concerns this clonotype: One base away lies a much larger clone, so this may be a sequencing read error. The V and J genes are TRBV10-3 and TRBJ2-7; 8 bases agree with TRBD2. Germline V lookup: CDR1 ENHRY, CDR2 SYGVKD. The CDR3 has 14 amino acids. CDR3 DNA: TGTGTCATCAGTGATACGGGACTAGTAAGGGAGCAGTACTTC. It specifies CVISDTGLVREQYF.

A few counts support this clonotype. This may be a read error: a much more frequent sequence differs by one nucleotide. The CDR3 is CASTPGREWSYGYTF. CDR3 DNA sequence: TGTGCCAGCACCCCGGGGCGGGAGTGGAGCTATGGCTACACCTTC. The chain combines TRBV5-4 with TRBJ1-2; tentatively, D is TRBD1 (5 bases). This CDR3 is 15 amino acids long. Germline CDR1 and CDR2: SGHNT and YYREEE (reference sequence). V shed 6 bases and J shed 4 bases, with 19 bases lying between them.

A note on this clonotype: This sequence may be a read error, since a much larger clone differs from it by one base. The CDR3 DNA reads as TGTACCAGCAGGCGGGAGCGGGACAACTTCTACGAGCAGTACTTC. Amino acid sequence: CTSRRERDNFYEQYF. The chain is built from TRBV7-2 and TRBJ2-7; possibly TRBD2 for D (7 bases). The CDR3 sequence is 15 residues long. Trimming took off 6 bases at V and 3 bases at J, with 18 bases between the two ends. The V gene's germline CDR1 is SGHTA and CDR2 FQGNSA.

This clonotype has at least ten counts. The genes are TRBV5-5 and TRBJ2-5; a weak D match, TRBD1 (6 bases). Germline V lookup: CDR1 SGHKS, CDR2 YYEKEE (reference sequence). V was cut by 4 bases and J by 4 bases, with 14 bases left in between. The CDR3 is 14 amino acids. DNA of the CDR3: TGTGCCAGCAGCCCAGCAGGGGTAGGAGAGACCCAGTACTTC. Amino acid sequence: CASSPAGVGETQYF. Full variable domain (rest looked up from reference TRBV5-5 and TRBJ2-5): DAGVTQSPTHLIKTRGQQVTLRCSPISGHKSVSWYQQVLGQGPQFIFQYYEKEERGRGNFPDRFSARQFPNYSSELNVNALLLGDSALYLCASSPAGVGETQYFGPGTRLLVL.

This clonotype has at least ten counts. This chain connects TRBV29-1 to TRBJ2-3, with TRBD1 matching 7 bases. CDR1 is SQVTM and CDR2 is ANQGSEA in the germline V gene. This CDR3 spans 12 amino acids. CDR3 sequence (DNA): TGCGGGGGACAGACCTACGCAGATACGCAGTATTTT. It is translated as CGGQTYADTQYF.

Remarks on this clonotype: A much larger clone lies a single base off, so this may be a read error. This chain uses TRBV7-3 with TRBJ2-3, with D perhaps assigned TRBD1 or TRBD2 (5 bases each). In germline, CDR1 is SGHTA, CDR2 FQGTGA. This CDR3 has 13 residues. In nucleotides, the CDR3 is TGTGCCAGCAGCTCGGGACGAACAGATACGCCGTATTTT. Translation gives CASSSGRTDTPYF.

Worth noting for this clonotype: Just one base apart from a much larger clone, this may be a read error. V gene TRBV12-3 or TRBV12-4 combines with J gene TRBJ1-6; TRBD1 is a possible D gene (5 bases). CDR3 length: 16 amino acids. The CDR3 region is CASSLWGSSYNPPLHF. The CDR3 nucleotides are TGTGCCAGCAGTTTATGGGGGAGCTCCTATAATCCACCCCTCCACTTT.

As regards this clonotype: A junction end diverges from the germline sequence, so it may reflect a read error. J is TRBJ2-1 and V is TRBV28; 7 bases agree with TRBD2. The CDR3 runs 16 residues. Per the germline V gene, CDR1 is MDHEN and CDR2 is SYDVKM. CDR3 sequence: CVSSLLGGSLGNEQFF. CDR3 DNA sequence: TGTGTCAGCAGTTTACTGGGCGGGAGCCTAGGTAATGAGCAGTTCTTC.

As for this clonotype: No conserved phenylalanine or tryptophan is present at the end of the CDR3, so a read error is the likely explanation. The V call is TRBV11-2, the J call TRBJ1-1; no reliable D call. Looked up from germline, CDR1 is SGHAT and CDR2 is FQNNGV. CDR3 length equals 13 residues. CDR3: CASSLTSKGAAFL. The CDR3 DNA is TGTGCCAGTAGCTTAACGTCCAAGGGAGCGGCTTTCCTT.